This TCR beta chain was obtained from a study of blood T cell repertoires in COVID-19. Across the whole study: PBMCs, B-cell-depleted T cells, or T cells provided the cDNA or gDNA that made up the material.

TCRdb keeps only in-frame clones here, not all; method: immunoSEQ multiplex PCR. Here the sample spans 75,000 to 80,000 clones, approximately 81% being singletons. This CDR3 is 14 amino acids long. Deletions cut 6 bases from V and 4 bases from J, with 15 bases between. Germline V gene sequence: CDR1 ENHRY, CDR2 SYGVKD. The material sequenced was peripheral blood. The source of this sequence is a woman between 55 and 75 years old with acute or convalescent COVID-19. The chain carries TRBV10-3 and TRBJ1-1; TRBD1 is a possible D gene (6 bases). The CDR3 nucleotides read TGTGCCATCAGGACTTGGGGGCTTAGCACTGAAGCTTTCTTT. Protein: CAIRTWGLSTEAFF.